The clone carrying this T cell receptor (beta chain) was detected ten times or more. Its antigen is not identified. The data were obtained in a study of early T cells in non-severe SARS-CoV-2 infection. Regarding the study as a whole: VDJdb matching skewed toward anti-spike CD8 responses, missing private and CD4 specificities.

Individual cDNA molecules carried attached unique molecular identifiers. A single record per CDR3 protein comes from TCRdb applying MiXCR to the 5' RACE reads. The sample yields more than 35,000 distinct CDR3 sequences, 5% to 6.5% seen once. The CDR3 is 15 amino acids. V shed 4 bases, J shed 4 bases, and the junction held 2 bases outside the gene matches. The receptor comes from an adult who was a healthcare worker with PCR-confirmed SARS-CoV-2 infection or an uninfected control (not recorded which). The sample comprised whole blood. J is TRBJ2-7 and V is TRBV12-3 or TRBV12-4, with TRBD2 matching 15 bases. The CDR3: CASSSGLAGGYEQYF. In DNA form, the CDR3 reads TGTGCCAGCAGTTCGGGACTAGCGGGAGGATACGAGCAGTACTTC.